This T cell receptor beta chain is from a study of shared clonotypes between healthy human individuals. Regarding the study as a whole: Sorted-subset samples were not fully sequenced, rarefaction indicated. Sampling covered blood only; tissue repertoires likely differ. With a handful of donors compared, roughly 5% of naive CD4 clonotypes were shared.

It was CD45RO-negative cells, positively selected for CCR7, that made up naive CD8 cells, with terminally differentiated effector memory CD45RA+ cells excluded. Adults of Caucasian background living in Nashville, Tennessee made up all donors. For this clone: The antigen is unknown.

Germline V gives CDR1 MGHRA, CDR2 YSYEKL. The CDR3 is made up of 16 amino acids. With V trimmed by 2 bases and J by 5 bases, 8 bases remained unmatched. This table comes from immunoSEQ multiplex PCR, and its TCRdb copy is limited to in-frame clones, with some not included. The table has some 2 million clones, roughly 94% seen once. This TCR derives from a man aged 18 to 29 in good health. The specimen sequenced was naive CD8+ T cells sorted from blood. The chain recombines TRBV4-1 with TRBJ2-3; 9 positions agree with TRBD2. CDR3 region: CASSQMGGTSLDTQYF. In DNA, the CDR3 is TGCGCCAGCAGCCAAATGGGGGGGACTAGCTTAGATACGCAGTATTTT.